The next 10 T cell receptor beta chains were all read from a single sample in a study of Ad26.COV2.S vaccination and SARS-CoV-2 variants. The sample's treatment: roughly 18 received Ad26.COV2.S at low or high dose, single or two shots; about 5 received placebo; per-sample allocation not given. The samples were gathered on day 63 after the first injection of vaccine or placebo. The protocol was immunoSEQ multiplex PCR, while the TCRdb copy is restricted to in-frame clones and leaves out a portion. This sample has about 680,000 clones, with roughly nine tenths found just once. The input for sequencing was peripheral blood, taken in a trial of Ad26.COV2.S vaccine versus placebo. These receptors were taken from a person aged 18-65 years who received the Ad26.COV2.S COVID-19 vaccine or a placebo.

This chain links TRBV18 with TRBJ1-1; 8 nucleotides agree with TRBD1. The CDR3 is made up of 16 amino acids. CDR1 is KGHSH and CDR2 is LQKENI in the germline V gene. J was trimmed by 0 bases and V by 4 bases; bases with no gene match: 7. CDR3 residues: CASSLGQGTVNTEAFF. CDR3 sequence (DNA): TGTGCCAGCTCACTCGGACAGGGAACCGTGAACACTGAAGCTTTCTTT.

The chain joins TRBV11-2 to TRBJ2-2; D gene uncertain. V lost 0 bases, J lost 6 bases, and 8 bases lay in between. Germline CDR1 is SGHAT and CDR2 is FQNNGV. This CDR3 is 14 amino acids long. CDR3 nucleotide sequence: TGTGCCAGCAGCTTAGACCCCACGGCCGGGGAGCTGTTTTTT. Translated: CASSLDPTAGELFF. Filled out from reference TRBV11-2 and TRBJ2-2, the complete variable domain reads EAGVAQSPRYKIIEKRQSVAFWCNPISGHATLYWYQQILGQGPKLLIQFQNNGVVDDSQLPKDRFSAERLKGVDSTLKIQPAKLEDSAVYLCASSLDPTAGELFFGEGSRLTVL.

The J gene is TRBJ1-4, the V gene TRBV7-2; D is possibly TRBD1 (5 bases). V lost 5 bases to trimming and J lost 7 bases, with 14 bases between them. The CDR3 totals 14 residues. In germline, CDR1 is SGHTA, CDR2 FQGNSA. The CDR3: CASSQGPFFEKLFF. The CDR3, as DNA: TGTGCCAGCAGCCAGGGACCTTTTTTTGAAAAACTGTTTTTT.

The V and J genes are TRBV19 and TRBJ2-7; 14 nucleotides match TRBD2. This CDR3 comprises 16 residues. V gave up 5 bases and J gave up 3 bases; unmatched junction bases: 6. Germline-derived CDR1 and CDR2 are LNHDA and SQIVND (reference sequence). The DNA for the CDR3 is TGTGCCAGTAGTGCCGGGACTAGCGGGAGATACTACGAGCAGTACTTC. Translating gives CASSAGTSGRYYEQYF. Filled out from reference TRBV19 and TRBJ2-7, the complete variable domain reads DGGITQSPKYLFRKEGQNVTLSCEQNLNHDAMYWYRQDPGQGLRLIYYSQIVNDFQKGDIAEGYSVSREKKESFPLTVTSAQKNPTAFYLCASSAGTSGRYYEQYFGPGTRLTVT.

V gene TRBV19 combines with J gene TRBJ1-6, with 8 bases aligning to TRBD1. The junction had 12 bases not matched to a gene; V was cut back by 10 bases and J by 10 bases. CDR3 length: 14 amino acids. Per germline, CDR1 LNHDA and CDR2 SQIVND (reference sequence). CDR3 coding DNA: TGTGCCATCTCGTCGGACAGGGTCGGATCACCCCTCCACTTT. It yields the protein CAISSDRVGSPLHF.

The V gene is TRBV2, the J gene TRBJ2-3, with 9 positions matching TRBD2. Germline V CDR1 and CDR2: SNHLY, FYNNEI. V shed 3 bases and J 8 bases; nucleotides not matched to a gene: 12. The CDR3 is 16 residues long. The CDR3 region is CASSDAGGDYLGTQYF. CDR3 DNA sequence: TGTGCCAGCAGTGATGCGGGAGGGGATTATCTAGGTACGCAGTATTTT.

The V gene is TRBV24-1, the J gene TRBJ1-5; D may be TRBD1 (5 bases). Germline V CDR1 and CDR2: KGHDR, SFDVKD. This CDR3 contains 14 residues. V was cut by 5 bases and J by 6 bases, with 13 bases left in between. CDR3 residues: CATSAGERIQPQHF. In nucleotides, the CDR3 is TGTGCCACCAGTGCGGGGGAAAGAATTCAGCCCCAGCATTTT.

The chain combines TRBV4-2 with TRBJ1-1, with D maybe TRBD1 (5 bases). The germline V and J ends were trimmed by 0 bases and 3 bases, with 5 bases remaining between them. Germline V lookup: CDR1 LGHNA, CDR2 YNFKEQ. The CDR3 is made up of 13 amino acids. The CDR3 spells CASSQDRDTEAFF. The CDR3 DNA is TGTGCCAGCAGCCAAGACAGGGACACTGAAGCTTTCTTT.

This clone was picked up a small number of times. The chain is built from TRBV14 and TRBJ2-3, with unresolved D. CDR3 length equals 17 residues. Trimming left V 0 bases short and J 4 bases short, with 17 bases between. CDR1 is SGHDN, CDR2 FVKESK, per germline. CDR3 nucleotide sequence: TGTGCCAGCAGCCAAGATCTTGGCGTAACCGCGGCAGATACGCAGTATTTT. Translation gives CASSQDLGVTAADTQYF.

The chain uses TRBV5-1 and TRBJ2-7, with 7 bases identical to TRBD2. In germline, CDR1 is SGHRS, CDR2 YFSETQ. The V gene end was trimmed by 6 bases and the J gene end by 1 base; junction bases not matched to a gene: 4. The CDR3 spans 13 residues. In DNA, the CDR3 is TGCGCCAGCACCCCGGGAGGATCCTACGAGCAGTACTTC. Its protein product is CASTPGGSYEQYF.